The present TCR beta chain was sequenced within a study of T cell responses to AZD1222 COVID-19 vaccine. Germline trimming cut 8 bases from V and 5 bases from J; bases unmatched to any gene: 12. This CDR3 region has 16 residues. Germline CDR1 reads SNHLY; CDR2 reads FYNNEI. Of note for this clone: No antigen is known for it.

Findings and limits, study-wide: There were mostly white British donors and more females than males, and clonal diversity was possibly underestimated.

Repertoires were generated with immunoSEQ multiplex PCR, while TCRdb's copy carries only in-frame clones and drops some. Of around 59,000 clones in the sample, about 91% were seen once. This clonotype originated in an adult who received the AZD1222 COVID-19 vaccine. The sample in question was peripheral blood, obtained 28 days after the second AZD1222 dose. The rearrangement uses TRBV2 and TRBJ2-5; 12 bases are a match to TRBD2. Written as DNA, the CDR3 is TGTGCCAGCGAGTTGCTGGCTAGCGGGGGGGCGGAGACCCAGTACTTC. It encodes CASELLASGGAETQYF.